Below, 13 T cell receptor beta chains from the same sample are listed, as sequenced in a study of Graves' ophthalmopathy and Graves' hyperthyroidism. The study amplified TCR beta CDR3 regions using RNA transcripts. The authors performed first-round RT-PCR with HTBI primers and then a second-round multiplex PCR. TCRdb re-analysed the multiplex PCR reads in MiXCR, keeping a single row per CDR3 protein. The sample has about 1.1 million distinct CDR3 sequences, 35% to 45% seen once. Sequences were obtained from peripheral blood or thyroid tissue (not recorded which). The receptors shown here come from an adult man with Graves' hyperthyroidism.

This clonotype was seen a few times. J is TRBJ2-7 and V is TRBV19, with no clear D. The CDR3 consists of 14 residues. V dropped 3 bases and J dropped 6 bases, with 15 bases sitting between them. The V gene's germline CDR1 is LNHDA and CDR2 SQIVND (reference sequence). CDR3 protein: CASSINKDFGEQYF. In nucleotides, the CDR3 is TGTGCCAGTAGTATCAACAAGGATTTTGGCGAGCAGTACTTC.

This clonotype was counted many times. V gene TRBV19 combines with J gene TRBJ2-6, with D unclear. The CDR3 consists of 17 residues. With 2 bases removed from V and 0 bases from J, the gap between germline ends came to 11 bases. Germline V lookup: CDR1 LNHDA, CDR2 SQIVND (reference sequence). The CDR3 loop reads CASSISVSHSGANVLTF. In DNA, the CDR3 is TGTGCCAGTAGTATATCGGTCAGCCACTCTGGGGCCAACGTCCTGACTTTC.

CDR3 sequence: CASSPNAGSQGEQYF. CDR3 coding DNA: TGTGCCAGCAGCCCCAATGCCGGGAGTCAGGGCGAGCAGTACTTC. The rearrangement uses TRBV7-2 and TRBJ2-7, with a tentative D call TRBD2 (6 bases). The V and J ends lost 5 bases and 6 bases respectively, with 20 bases between them. The germline V gene has CDR1 SGHTA and CDR2 FQGNSA. The CDR3 sequence is 15 residues long.

Concerning this clonotype: Its ends do not fully match the called genes, so a read error is possible. The CDR3 DNA sequence: TGTGCCAGCAGCTCATCCGGGACAAGAACCCACGAGCAGTACTTC. Translated, it gives CASSSSGTRTHEQYF. The genes are TRBV5-1 and TRBJ2-7, with a tentative D call TRBD1 (6 bases). The CDR3 length is 15 residues. Germline lookup yields CDR1 SGHRS and CDR2 YFSETQ.

This clonotype has a handful of counts. The V gene is TRBV12-3 or TRBV12-4, the J gene TRBJ1-5; 8 bases match TRBD1. The CDR3 totals 12 residues. The CDR3 reads CASAQGAQPQHF. Written as DNA, the CDR3 is TGTGCTAGTGCCCAGGGGGCTCAGCCCCAGCATTTT.

This clonotype was seen only a few times. V is TRBV5-6 and J is TRBJ2-2; a weak D match, TRBD1 (6 bases). Germline CDR1 reads SGHDT; CDR2 reads YYEEEE. The V end was cut by 2 bases, the J end by 1 base, with 9 bases between. The CDR3 length is 15 residues. The CDR3, as DNA: TGTGCCAGCAGCTTCCTGGACAGGAACACCGGGGAGCTGTTTTTT. This translates into CASSFLDRNTGELFF.

The chain joins TRBV9 to TRBJ2-2; tentatively, D is TRBD2 (6 bases). From germline, CDR1 is SGDLS and CDR2 YYNGEE. This CDR3 region has 16 residues. With 0 bases removed from V and 1 base from J, the gap between germline ends came to 10 bases. The CDR3 here is CASSVDGGMNTGELFF. DNA for the CDR3: TGTGCCAGCAGCGTAGACGGCGGGATGAACACCGGGGAGCTGTTTTTT.

The chain joins TRBV25-1 to TRBJ1-2, with 7 positions matching TRBD1. The germline V gene has CDR1 MGHDK and CDR2 SYGVNS. This CDR3 has 12 amino acids. Unmatched junction bases numbered 8, after V lost 10 bases and J lost 6 bases. CDR3 loop: CANSRQGDGYTF. CDR3 nucleotide sequence: TGTGCCAACAGCCGACAGGGCGATGGCTACACCTTC.

The sample holds one count of this clonotype. The gene calls are TRBV11-2 and TRBJ1-5; no firm D call. The V end lost 5 bases, the J end lost 12 bases, and 17 bases lay between the germline ends. The CDR3 length is 13 residues. The germline CDR1 and CDR2 sequences are SGHAT and FQNNGV. Written as DNA, the CDR3 is TGTGCCAGCAGCCAAGGGATTACAACCAGCCAGCATTTT. Translated: CASSQGITTSQHF.

This clonotype was observed many times. The chain employs TRBV5-8 and TRBJ1-5, with D possibly TRBD1 on 5 matching bases. The V gene lost 4 bases and the J gene lost 7 bases, with 18 bases spanning the gap. The CDR3 has 15 amino acids. The germline gives CDR1 SGHTS, CDR2 YDEGEE. The CDR3 sequence is CASSQTASGDQPQHF. The CDR3, as DNA: TGTGCCAGCAGCCAGACGGCCAGTGGGGACCAGCCCCAGCATTTT.

This clonotype was seen a handful of times. The J gene is TRBJ2-7, the V gene TRBV2; 7 bases line up with TRBD1. V trimming: 4 bases; J trimming: 3 bases; junction bases outside the gene matches: 6. The CDR3 is 14 residues long. CDR1 SNHLY and CDR2 FYNNEI come from the germline V gene. CDR3 protein: CASSGRAGGYEQYF. CDR3 coding DNA: TGTGCCAGCAGTGGTAGGGCAGGGGGCTACGAGCAGTACTTC.

This clonotype was observed at least ten times. The V gene is TRBV2, the J gene TRBJ2-7; a possible D gene is TRBD2 (8 bases). CDR3 length equals 14 residues. Trimming shortened V by 6 bases and J by 2 bases, and 14 bases separated the two germline ends. Germline CDR1 and CDR2: SNHLY and FYNNEI. CDR3 sequence (DNA): TGTGCCAGCAGCCGCGGGGGGACAGCCTACGAGCAGTACTTC. This codes for CASSRGGTAYEQYF.

This clonotype was seen a few times. V is TRBV7-3 and J is TRBJ2-5; 9 nucleotides align to TRBD1. V dropped 5 bases and J dropped 2; count of bases not matched to a gene: 6. The CDR3 is 15 amino acids. Germline CDR1 is SGHTA and CDR2 is FQGTGA. The CDR3 spells CASSPGDRAQETQYF. CDR3 in DNA: TGTGCCAGCAGCCCCGGGGACAGGGCACAAGAGACCCAGTACTTC.